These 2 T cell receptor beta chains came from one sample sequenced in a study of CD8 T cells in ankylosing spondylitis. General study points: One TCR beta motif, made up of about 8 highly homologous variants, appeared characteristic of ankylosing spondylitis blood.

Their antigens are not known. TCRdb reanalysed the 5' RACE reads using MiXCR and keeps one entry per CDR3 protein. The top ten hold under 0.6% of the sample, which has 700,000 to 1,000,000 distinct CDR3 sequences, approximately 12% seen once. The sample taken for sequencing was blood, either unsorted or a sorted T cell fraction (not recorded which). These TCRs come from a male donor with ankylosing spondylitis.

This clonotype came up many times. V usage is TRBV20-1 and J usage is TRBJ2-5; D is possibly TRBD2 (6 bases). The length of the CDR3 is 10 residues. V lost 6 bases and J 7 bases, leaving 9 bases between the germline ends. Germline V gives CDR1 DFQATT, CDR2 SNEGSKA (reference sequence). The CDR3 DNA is TGCAGTGCGGACTATTGGACCCAGTACTTC. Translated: CSADYWTQYF.

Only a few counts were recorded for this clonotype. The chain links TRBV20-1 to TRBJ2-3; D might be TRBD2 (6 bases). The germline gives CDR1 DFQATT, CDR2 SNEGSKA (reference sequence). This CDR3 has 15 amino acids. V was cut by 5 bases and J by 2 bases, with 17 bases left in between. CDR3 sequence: CSAPPTSHFTDTQYF. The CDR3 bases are TGCAGTGCTCCCCCGACTAGTCATTTCACAGATACGCAGTATTTT.